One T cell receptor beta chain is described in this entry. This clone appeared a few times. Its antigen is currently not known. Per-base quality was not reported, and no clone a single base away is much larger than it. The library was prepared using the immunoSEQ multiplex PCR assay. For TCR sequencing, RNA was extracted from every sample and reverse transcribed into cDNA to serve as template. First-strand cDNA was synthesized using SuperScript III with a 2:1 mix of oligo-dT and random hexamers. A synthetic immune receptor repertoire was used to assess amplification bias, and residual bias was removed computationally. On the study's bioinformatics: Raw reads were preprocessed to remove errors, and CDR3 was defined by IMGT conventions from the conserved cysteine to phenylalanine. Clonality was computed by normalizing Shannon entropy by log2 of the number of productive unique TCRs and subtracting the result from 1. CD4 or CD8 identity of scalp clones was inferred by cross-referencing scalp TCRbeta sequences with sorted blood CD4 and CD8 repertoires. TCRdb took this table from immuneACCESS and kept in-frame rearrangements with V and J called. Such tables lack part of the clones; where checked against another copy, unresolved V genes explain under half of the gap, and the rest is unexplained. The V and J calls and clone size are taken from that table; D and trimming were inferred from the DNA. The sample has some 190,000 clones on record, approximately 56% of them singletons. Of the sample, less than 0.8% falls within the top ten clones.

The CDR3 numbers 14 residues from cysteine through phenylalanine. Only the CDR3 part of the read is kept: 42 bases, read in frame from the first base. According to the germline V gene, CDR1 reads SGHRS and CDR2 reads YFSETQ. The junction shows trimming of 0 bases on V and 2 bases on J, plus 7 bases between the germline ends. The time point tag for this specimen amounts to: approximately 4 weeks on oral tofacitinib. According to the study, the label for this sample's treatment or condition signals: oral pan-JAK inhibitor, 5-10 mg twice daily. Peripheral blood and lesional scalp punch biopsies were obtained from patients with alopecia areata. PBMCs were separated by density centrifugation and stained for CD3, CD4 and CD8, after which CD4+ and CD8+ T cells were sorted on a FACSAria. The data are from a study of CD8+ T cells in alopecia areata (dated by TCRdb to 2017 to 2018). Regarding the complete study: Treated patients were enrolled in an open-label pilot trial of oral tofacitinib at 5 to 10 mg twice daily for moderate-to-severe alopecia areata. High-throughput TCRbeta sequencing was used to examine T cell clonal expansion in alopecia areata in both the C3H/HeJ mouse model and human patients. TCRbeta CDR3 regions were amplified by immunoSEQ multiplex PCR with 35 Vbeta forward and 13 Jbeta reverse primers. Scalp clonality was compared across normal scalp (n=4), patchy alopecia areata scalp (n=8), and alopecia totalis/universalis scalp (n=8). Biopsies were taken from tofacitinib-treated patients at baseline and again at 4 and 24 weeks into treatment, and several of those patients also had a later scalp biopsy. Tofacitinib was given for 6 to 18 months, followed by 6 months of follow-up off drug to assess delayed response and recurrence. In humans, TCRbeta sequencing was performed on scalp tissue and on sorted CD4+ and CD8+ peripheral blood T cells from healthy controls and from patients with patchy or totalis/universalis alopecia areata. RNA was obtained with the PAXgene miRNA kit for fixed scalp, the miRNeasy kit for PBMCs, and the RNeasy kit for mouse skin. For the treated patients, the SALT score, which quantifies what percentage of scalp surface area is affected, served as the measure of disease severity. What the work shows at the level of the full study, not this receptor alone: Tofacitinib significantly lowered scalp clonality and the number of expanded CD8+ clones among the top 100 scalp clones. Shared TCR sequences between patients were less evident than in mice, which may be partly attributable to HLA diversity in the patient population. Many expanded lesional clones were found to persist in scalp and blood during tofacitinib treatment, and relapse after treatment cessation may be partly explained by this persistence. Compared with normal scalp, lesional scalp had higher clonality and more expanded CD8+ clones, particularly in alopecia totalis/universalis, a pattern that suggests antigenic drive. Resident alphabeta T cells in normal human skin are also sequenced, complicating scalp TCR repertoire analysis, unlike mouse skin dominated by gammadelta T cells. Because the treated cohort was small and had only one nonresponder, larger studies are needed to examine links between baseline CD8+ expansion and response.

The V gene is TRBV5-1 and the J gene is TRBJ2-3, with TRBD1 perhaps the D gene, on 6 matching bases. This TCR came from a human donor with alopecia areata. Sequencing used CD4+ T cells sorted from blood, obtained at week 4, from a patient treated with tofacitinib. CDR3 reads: CASSLVGATDTQYF. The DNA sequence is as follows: TGCGCCAGCAGCTTGGTGGGGGCCACAGATACGCAGTATTTT.